The 2 T cell receptor beta chains listed next were all sequenced from one sample in a study of T cell changes during pregnancy in multiple sclerosis. The assay was immunoSEQ multiplex PCR, and TCRdb's table has in-frame clones only and misses some. In the table there are around 69,000 clones, approximately 90% of which are singletons. The sequencing used peripheral blood, collected in the third trimester of pregnancy. These receptors were obtained from a female donor with multiple sclerosis, enrolled in a pregnancy study.

The gene calls are TRBV4-1 and TRBJ1-6; D unclear. Germline V gene data show CDR1 as MGHRA and CDR2 as YSYEKL. V lost 4 bases, J lost 7 bases, and 11 bases lay in between. The CDR3 is 14 amino acids. The CDR3 spells CASSPYQNNSPLHF. CDR3 in DNA: TGCGCCAGCAGCCCTTATCAGAACAATTCACCCCTCCACTTT.

The rearrangement links TRBV11-2 to TRBJ2-7; TRBD1 agrees at 8 bases. CDR1 is SGHAT and CDR2 is FQNNGV in the germline V gene. The CDR3 loop spans 15 amino acids. With V trimmed by 1 base and J by 2 bases, 4 bases remained unmatched. CDR3 bases: TGTGCCAGCAGCTTAGCACAGGGGGAGACCTACGAGCAGTACTTC. It is translated as CASSLAQGETYEQYF.